The 24 T cell receptor beta chains listed next were all sequenced from one sample in a study of blood T cell repertoires in COVID-19. Sequencing was performed with immunoSEQ multiplex PCR; in TCRdb, only in-frame clones are kept and a portion is missing. The sample comprises approximately 210,000 clones, 65% to 90% of which are singletons, and around 9% rests with the top ten. Sequenced: PBMCs or T cells enriched from blood (not recorded which). These receptors came from a woman aged 50 to 60 with acute COVID-19.

V usage is TRBV24-1 and J usage is TRBJ1-2, with D unresolved. The germline gives CDR1 KGHDR, CDR2 SFDVKD. There are 13 residues in the CDR3. The germline V and J ends were trimmed by 6 bases and 7 bases, with 14 bases remaining between them. Written as DNA, the CDR3 is TGTGCCACCAGTCCAACCGGGTATCCTGGCTACACCTTC. Protein: CATSPTGYPGYTF.

The rearrangement joins TRBV12-5 to TRBJ2-4; D remains ambiguous. CDR3 size: 12 residues. Germline CDR1 and CDR2: LGHNT and FRNRAP. The V gene lost 7 bases and the J gene lost 8 bases, with 12 bases spanning the gap. As DNA, the CDR3 is TGTGCTAGTGCCCAGGTGGGTGACATTCAGTACTTC. The encoded protein is CASAQVGDIQYF.

The rearrangement joins TRBV7-2 to TRBJ1-5; no reliable D call. CDR3 length: 15 residues. The ends were cut back, 2 bases at V and 0 bases at J, with 8 bases in the middle. Germline-derived CDR1 and CDR2 are SGHTA and FQGNSA. The CDR3 protein is CASSLFGHSNQPQHF. The CDR3 DNA is TGTGCCAGCAGCTTATTTGGCCATAGCAATCAGCCCCAGCATTTT.

The chain employs TRBV28 and TRBJ2-3, with 12 bases lining up with TRBD2. V was clipped by 5 bases and J by 5 bases; unmatched bases: 5. CDR3 length equals 15 residues. CDR1 MDHEN and CDR2 SYDVKM come from the germline V gene. Here the CDR3 reads CASSLAGGGKDTQYF. The DNA for the CDR3 is TGTGCCAGCAGTCTAGCGGGAGGGGGAAAAGATACGCAGTATTTT.

The chain is built from TRBV3-1 (or the pseudogene TRBV3-2) and TRBJ1-2, with 8 bases fitting TRBD1. The junction had 10 bases not matched to a gene; V was cut back by 6 bases and J by 7 bases. Germline-derived CDR1 and CDR2 are LGHDT and YNNKEL (reference sequence). The CDR3 is made up of 14 amino acids. The CDR3 DNA reads TGTGCCAGCAGGGATCAGGGGGCCCTGAGTGGCTACACCTTC. This sequence encodes CASRDQGALSGYTF.

V usage is TRBV2 and J usage is TRBJ1-5, with 7 bases that match TRBD1. Germline CDR1 and CDR2: SNHLY and FYNNEI. This CDR3 contains 16 residues. V gave up 2 bases and J gave up 5 bases; unmatched junction bases: 9. CDR3 nucleotides: TGTGCCAGCAGTGAACTCGGAGGACAGGCGGATCAGCCCCAGCATTTT. It yields the protein CASSELGGQADQPQHF.

This clone was recorded at least ten times. The chain joins TRBV7-2 to TRBJ2-3; D may be TRBD1 (5 bases). V was shortened by 6 bases and J by 4 bases, with 20 bases between the two germline ends. Germline assignment: CDR1 SGHTA and CDR2 FQGNSA. The CDR3 covers 16 residues. The CDR3 reads CASSATKGLGADTQYF. The CDR3 nucleotides read TGTGCCAGCAGTGCAACCAAGGGGCTCGGAGCAGATACGCAGTATTTT.

V is TRBV19 and J is TRBJ2-7, with 9 bases fitting TRBD1. The junction had 6 bases not matched to a gene; V was cut back by 5 bases and J by 4 bases. CDR1 and CDR2 (germline): LNHDA, SQIVND (reference sequence). This CDR3 has 14 amino acids. The CDR3 DNA is TGTGCCAGTAGTTTACGCGGACAGGGGTACGAGCAGTACTTC. Encoded protein: CASSLRGQGYEQYF.

The CDR3 loop is CASTGQGRSYEQYF. In DNA form, the CDR3 reads TGTGCCAGCACGGGACAGGGGAGGTCCTACGAGCAGTACTTC. The rearrangement uses TRBV6-5 and TRBJ2-7; 10 bases agree with TRBD1. Unmatched junction bases numbered 4, after V lost 7 bases and J lost 1 base. The CDR3 has 14 residues. The germline V gene encodes CDR1 MNHEY and CDR2 SVGAGI.

The genes are TRBV3-1 (or the pseudogene TRBV3-2) and TRBJ2-3; 8 bases are shared with TRBD2. The CDR3 has 16 amino acids. The J segment lost 5 bases and the V segment lost 3 bases, leaving 10 bases of the junction unmatched. Germline CDR1 is LGHDT and CDR2 is YNNKEL (reference sequence). CDR3 coding DNA: TGTGCCAGCAGCCATGGGGTAGCGGGACGGGGAGATACGCAGTATTTT. Amino acid sequence: CASSHGVAGRGDTQYF.

The chain carries TRBV6-5 and TRBJ1-3; maybe TRBD1 (6 bases). Trimming stripped 2 bases from V and 7 bases from J, with 12 bases between. CDR1 and CDR2 from the germline V gene are MNHEY and SVGAGI. This CDR3 has 14 amino acids. This CDR3 reads CASSYGQYENTIYF. In nucleotides, the CDR3 is TGTGCCAGCAGTTACGGACAGTATGAGAACACCATATATTTT.

V is TRBV7-2 and J is TRBJ2-5; D gene unclear. The CDR3 spans 14 residues. In germline, CDR1 is SGHTA, CDR2 FQGNSA. V gave up 1 base and J gave up 4 bases, with 10 bases separating them. The CDR3 DNA follows: TGTGCCAGCAGCTTAGGTACAGCCCGAGAGACCCAGTACTTC. As protein: CASSLGTARETQYF.

The chain recombines TRBV5-1 with TRBJ2-5; TRBD1 aligns across 10 bases. Germline assignment: CDR1 SGHRS and CDR2 YFSETQ. V lost 4 bases, J lost 4 bases, and 7 bases stayed unmatched. CDR3 length: 15 amino acids. CDR3 protein: CASSRFGQGGETQYF. The CDR3 DNA is TGCGCCAGCAGCAGATTCGGACAGGGGGGAGAGACCCAGTACTTC.

The chain carries TRBV7-8 and TRBJ2-7, with D uncertain. The CDR3 runs 15 residues. The V gene lost 7 bases and the J gene lost 4 bases, with 20 bases spanning the gap. Germline assignment: CDR1 SGHVS and CDR2 FQNEAQ. The CDR3: CASITRKWSTYEQYF. The CDR3 DNA reads as TGTGCCAGCATTACCCGGAAGTGGAGCACATACGAGCAGTACTTC.

The V and J genes are TRBV11-2 and TRBJ1-2, with D tentatively TRBD1 (6 bases). The CDR3 extends over 16 amino acids. Germline V gives CDR1 SGHAT, CDR2 FQNNGV. V lost 5 bases, J lost 8 bases, and 24 bases lay in between. In DNA form, the CDR3 reads TGTGCCAGCAGCCCCCGGCGACAGGTCGAAGGAGGAGGCTACACCTTC. Encoded protein: CASSPRRQVEGGGYTF.

The chain uses TRBV9 and TRBJ1-2, with 7 bases aligning to TRBD1. Germline V gene data show CDR1 as SGDLS and CDR2 as YYNGEE. V shed 4 bases and J 9 bases; nucleotides not matched to a gene: 15. There are 15 residues in the CDR3. The CDR3 DNA follows: TGTGCCAGCAGCCCCGCCGGGACAGAGCCTATGAGCTACACCTTC. It codes for CASSPAGTEPMSYTF.

The V gene is TRBV3-1 (or the pseudogene TRBV3-2), the J gene TRBJ2-2; TRBD2 matches 11 bases. CDR1 LGHDT and CDR2 YNNKEL come from the germline V gene (reference sequence). Trimming at V came to 4 bases and at J to 4 bases, leaving 2 bases not matched to a gene. The CDR3 covers 15 residues. The CDR3 DNA is TGTGCCAGCAGCCGTAGCGGGAGGGGCACCGGGGAGCTGTTTTTT. Protein sequence: CASSRSGRGTGELFF.

This clone has just one count. CDR3 in DNA: TGTGCCAGCACCCGACAGGGAGTAGAGCCCCAGCATTTT. It is translated as CASTRQGVEPQHF. V is TRBV12-3 or TRBV12-4 and J is TRBJ1-5; 7 bases line up with TRBD1. The CDR3 covers 13 residues. V was clipped by 7 bases and J by 8 bases; unmatched bases: 8.

This clone has only a few counts. The rearrangement uses TRBV7-2 and TRBJ2-3; D remains ambiguous. This CDR3 contains 13 residues. V dropped 1 base and J dropped 4 bases, with 6 bases sitting between them. CDR1 is SGHTA and CDR2 is FQGNSA in the germline V gene. The CDR3 is CASSLVGPDTQYF. CDR3 DNA: TGTGCCAGCAGCTTAGTTGGCCCAGATACGCAGTATTTT.

As DNA, the CDR3 is TGTGCCAGCAGCAAGACAGTCTCCTACGAGCAGTACTTC. Amino acids: CASSKTVSYEQYF. This rearrangement joins TRBV7-9 to TRBJ2-7, with D perhaps matching TRBD1 (5 bases). Germline V gene lookup returns CDR1 SEHNR and CDR2 FQNEAQ (reference sequence). V was clipped by 5 bases and J by 0 bases, with 8 bases between them. The CDR3 has 13 residues. The full variable domain, completed using reference TRBV7-9 and TRBJ2-7, is DTGVSQNPRHKITKRGQNVTFRCDPISEHNRLYWYRQTLGQGPEFLTYFQNEAQLEKSRLLSDRFSAERPKGSFSTLEIQRTEQGDSAMYLCASSKTVSYEQYFGPGTRLTVT.

This clone was picked up a small number of times. The CDR3 region is CASSDSRTLVGELFF. The CDR3 coding sequence is TGTGCCAGCAGTGACTCGAGAACCTTAGTGGGGGAGCTGTTTTTT. The V and J genes are TRBV28 and TRBJ2-2; D remains ambiguous. CDR1 and CDR2 from the germline V gene are MDHEN and SYDVKM. V lost 5 bases to trimming and J lost 8 bases, with 18 bases between them. This CDR3 has 15 residues.

The chain has TRBV7-2 and TRBJ2-7; no definite D call. CDR3 size: 14 residues. The V gene lost 2 bases and the J gene lost 1 base, with 9 bases spanning the gap. In germline, CDR1 is SGHTA, CDR2 FQGNSA. The CDR3 coding sequence is TGTGCCAGCAGCTTACTAGTGCTATCCTACGAGCAGTACTTC. It codes for CASSLLVLSYEQYF.

The chain has TRBV7-2 and TRBJ2-1, with D tentatively TRBD2 (6 bases). The CDR3 extends over 14 amino acids. V was trimmed by 1 base and J by 6 bases, leaving 10 bases between them. CDR1 is SGHTA and CDR2 is FQGNSA in the germline V gene. CDR3 amino acids: CASSLGGGVNEQFF. The CDR3 DNA follows: TGTGCCAGCAGCTTAGGAGGAGGGGTCAATGAGCAGTTCTTC. Supplemented by reference TRBV7-2 and TRBJ2-1, the full variable domain reads GAGVSQSPSNKVTEKGKDVELRCDPISGHTALYWYRQSLGQGLEFLIYFQGNSAPDKSGLPSDRFSAERTGGSVSTLTIQRTQQEDSAVYLCASSLGGGVNEQFFGPGTRLTVL.

J is TRBJ2-3 and V is TRBV11-1; D remains ambiguous. Per the germline V gene, CDR1 is SGHAT and CDR2 is FQDESV (reference sequence). CDR3 length: 16 residues. V was shortened by 4 bases and J by 4 bases, with 18 bases between the two germline ends. The CDR3 spells CASSSPPIGEADTQYF. Written as DNA, the CDR3 is TGTGCCAGCAGCTCCCCCCCTATCGGAGAAGCAGATACGCAGTATTTT.